The 27 T cell receptor beta chains in this list originate from one sample, sequenced in a study of blood T cell repertoires in COVID-19. Produced via immunoSEQ multiplex PCR; TCRdb's table is partial and in-frame only. The sample shows roughly 230,000 clones, roughly 87% of them seen only once. The specimen was peripheral blood. The receptors stem from a human donor in a cohort sampled during active COVID-19.

The chain has TRBV23-1 and TRBJ1-1, with 12 bases lining up with TRBD1. TRBV23-1 belongs to the ORF category, with a function that is uncertain. V lost 4 bases and J lost 3; bases outside the gene matches: 9. CDR3 length equals 17 residues. In DNA form, the CDR3 reads TGCGCCAGCAGTCTGGGGACAGGGGGCAAGGGATACACTGAAGCTTTCTTT. It yields the protein CASSLGTGGKGYTEAFF.

This chain links TRBV5-4 with TRBJ2-2; D not certain. The germline V gene encodes CDR1 SGHNT and CDR2 YYREEE (reference sequence). Trimming cost V 1 base and J 0 bases, with 10 bases left between them. CDR3 length: 16 amino acids. CDR3 residues: CASSLWLVPNTGELFF. CDR3 coding DNA: TGTGCCAGCAGCTTGTGGCTAGTCCCGAACACCGGGGAGCTGTTTTTT.

The rearrangement uses TRBV5-4 and TRBJ2-7, with 8 nucleotides matching TRBD2. The CDR3 extends over 15 amino acids. The V segment lost 4 bases and the J segment 2 bases; nucleotides outside the gene matches: 8. Germline V lookup: CDR1 SGHNT, CDR2 YYREEE (reference sequence). The CDR3 DNA sequence: TGTGCCAGCAGCCCTCTGACTAGCGCCACCTACGAGCAGTACTTC. It is translated as CASSPLTSATYEQYF. Full variable domain (missing parts from reference TRBV5-4 and TRBJ2-7): ETGVTQSPTHLIKTRGQQVTLRCSSQSGHNTVSWYQQALGQGPQFIFQYYREEENGRGNFPPRFSGLQFPNYSSELNVNALELDDSALYLCASSPLTSATYEQYFGPGTRLTVT.

This clone was detected once. This sequence joins TRBV6-5 and TRBJ1-4; the D is unclear. Trimming shortened V by 8 bases and J by 4 bases, and 11 bases separated the two germline ends. This CDR3 has 13 residues. Germline CDR1 is MNHEY and CDR2 is SVGAGI. The CDR3 is CASLPGNNEKLFF. In nucleotides, the CDR3 is TGTGCCAGCCTCCCGGGGAATAATGAAAAACTGTTTTTT.

The chain joins TRBV21-1 to TRBJ1-4; TRBD1 is the table's D call, not checked against the DNA. TRBV21-1 is shown as a pseudogene. The CDR3 has 13 amino acids. For the CDR3, the DNA is TGTGCCAGCGGACAGGTTTCTAATGAAAAACTGTTTTTT. Residues: CASGQVSNEKLFF.

This clone came up a few times. The genes are TRBV6-1 and TRBJ2-7, with D hard to call. Trimming shortened V by 4 bases and J by 6 bases, and 19 bases separated the two germline ends. Germline V CDR1 and CDR2: MNHNS, SASEGT. The CDR3 length is 15 residues. The CDR3 DNA is TGTGCCAGCAGTGTAGCCCAGTCAGTCCCTGTCGAGCAGTACTTC. It is translated as CASSVAQSVPVEQYF.

J is TRBJ2-7 and V is TRBV19, with 9 nucleotides matching TRBD2. V lost 2 bases, J lost 4 bases, and 6 bases stayed unmatched. The CDR3 contains 15 residues. CDR1 is LNHDA, CDR2 SQIVND, per germline (reference sequence). In nucleotides, the CDR3 is TGTGCCAGTAGTATAAGTAGCGGGAGTGTGTACGAGCAGTACTTC. Protein: CASSISSGSVYEQYF.

The chain joins TRBV5-1 to TRBJ1-5; 7 bases fit TRBD1. CDR1 SGHRS and CDR2 YFSETQ come from the germline V gene. V lost 4 bases to trimming and J lost 5 bases; unmatched junction nucleotides: 3. CDR3 length equals 13 residues. In DNA form, the CDR3 reads TGCGCCAGCAGCATCGACAGGGATCAGCCCCAGCATTTT. Residues: CASSIDRDQPQHF. The variable domain in full, completed from reference TRBV5-1 and TRBJ1-5, reads KAGVTQTPRYLIKTRGQQVTLSCSPISGHRSVSWYQQTPGQGLQFLFEYFSETQRNKGNFPGRFSGRQFSNSRSEMNVSTLELGDSALYLCASSIDRDQPQHFGDGTRLSIL.

The chain employs TRBV5-6 and TRBJ1-2; D perhaps matches TRBD1 (5 bases). CDR3 length: 15 amino acids. Germline values: CDR1 SGHDT, CDR2 YYEEEE. The V end lost 5 bases, the J end lost 1 base, and 15 bases lay between the germline ends. The CDR3 DNA follows: TGTGCCAGCAGTAAGCGGGGGAGGTATAACTATGGCTACACCTTC. Its translation: CASSKRGRYNYGYTF. The whole variable domain, remainder taken from reference TRBV5-6 and TRBJ1-2, is DAGVTQSPTHLIKTRGQQVTLRCSPKSGHDTVSWYQQALGQGPQFIFQYYEEEERQRGNFPDRFSGHQFPNYSSELNVNALLLGDSALYLCASSKRGRYNYGYTFGSGTRLTVV.

The CDR3 protein is CASSQGDRKSEAFF. CDR3 nucleotide sequence: TGTGCCAGCAGCCAAGGGGACAGAAAGTCTGAAGCTTTCTTT. This chain connects TRBV3-1 (or the pseudogene TRBV3-2) to TRBJ1-1; TRBD1 aligns across 7 bases. Germline V gene sequence: CDR1 LGHDT, CDR2 YNNKEL (reference sequence). With 1 base clipped from V and 6 bases from J, the junction kept 5 bases outside the gene matches. The CDR3 runs to 14 residues.

In its sample, this clone was seen once. The rearrangement joins TRBV11-3 to TRBJ1-2, with TRBD1 matching 7 bases. Germline V gives CDR1 SGHNT, CDR2 YENEEA. The ends lost 5 bases at V and 4 bases at J; junction bases unmatched: 7. The CDR3 covers 14 residues. The CDR3 here is CASSQYRGGYGYTF. CDR3 sequence (DNA): TGTGCCAGCAGCCAGTACAGGGGCGGCTATGGCTACACCTTC.

This clone was counted a single time. The chain is built from TRBV19 and TRBJ1-1, with 7 positions matching TRBD1. The V segment lost 0 bases and the J segment 5 bases; nucleotides outside the gene matches: 6. Germline-derived CDR1 and CDR2 are LNHDA and SQIVND (reference sequence). The CDR3 covers 15 residues. CDR3 in amino acids: CASSIEEGAMTEAFF. In DNA, the CDR3 is TGTGCCAGTAGTATAGAAGAGGGGGCGATGACTGAAGCTTTCTTT.

The V and J genes are TRBV9 and TRBJ1-4; no clear D. The ends were cut back, 3 bases at V and 5 bases at J, with 17 bases in the middle. This CDR3 region has 16 residues. The germline CDR1 and CDR2 sequences are SGDLS and YYNGEE. The CDR3 loop reads CASSAYSGISNEKLFF. CDR3 DNA sequence: TGTGCCAGCAGCGCATACTCCGGGATATCCAATGAAAAACTGTTTTTT.

This chain joins TRBV9 and TRBJ1-1; 11 nucleotides agree with TRBD1. The germline CDR1 and CDR2 sequences are SGDLS and YYNGEE. With V trimmed by 3 bases and J by 7 bases, 20 bases remained unmatched. The CDR3 is 19 residues long. The CDR3 DNA is TGTGCCAGCAGCGCCGGGACAGGGGGAAGCGTGGCCGGGTTGGTTGAAGCTTTCTTT. Its protein product is CASSAGTGGSVAGLVEAFF.

V usage is TRBV7-2 and J usage is TRBJ1-2; a possible D gene is TRBD1 (6 bases). CDR1 and CDR2 (germline): SGHTA, FQGNSA. This CDR3 comprises 15 residues. Trimming took off 1 base at V and 4 bases at J, with 13 bases between the two ends. The CDR3 region is CASSLGTGRVYGYTF. The CDR3 nucleotides read TGTGCCAGCAGCTTAGGTACAGGGCGGGTCTATGGCTACACCTTC. The whole variable domain, remainder taken from reference TRBV7-2 and TRBJ1-2, is GAGVSQSPSNKVTEKGKDVELRCDPISGHTALYWYRQSLGQGLEFLIYFQGNSAPDKSGLPSDRFSAERTGGSVSTLTIQRTQQEDSAVYLCASSLGTGRVYGYTFGSGTRLTVV.

The chain links TRBV2 to TRBJ2-5, with TRBD1 matching over 9 bases. V lost 3 bases to trimming and J lost 7 bases; unmatched junction nucleotides: 9. The CDR3 has 15 amino acids. Per the germline V gene, CDR1 is SNHLY and CDR2 is FYNNEI. The DNA for the CDR3 is TGTGCCAGCAGTGAGACAGGGGGTGCCGGTGGGACCCAGTACTTC. Protein: CASSETGGAGGTQYF.

The chain uses TRBV2 and TRBJ2-1, with D perhaps TRBD2 (5 bases). Germline V gene data show CDR1 as SNHLY and CDR2 as FYNNEI. The CDR3 consists of 14 residues. V lost 4 bases and J 0 bases, leaving 7 bases between the germline ends. The CDR3: CASSGGVSYNEQFF. In nucleotides, the CDR3 is TGTGCCAGCAGTGGGGGAGTCTCCTACAATGAGCAGTTCTTC.

The chain recombines TRBV4-1 with TRBJ2-3, with TRBD1 matching over 10 bases. Germline CDR1 MGHRA, CDR2 YSYEKL. The CDR3 runs to 17 residues. Trimming cost V 4 bases and J 3 bases; bases outside gene matches: 10. Here the CDR3 DNA reads TGCGCCAGCAGCCCGAGGGCGGGGGACAGGGGTACAGATACGCAGTATTTT. Translated: CASSPRAGDRGTDTQYF.

The CDR3 DNA reads TGCAGTGCTAGTGAGCGGGGGGGCCTGGATACGCAGTATTTT. It encodes CSASERGGLDTQYF. This rearrangement joins TRBV20-1 to TRBJ2-3, with 10 bases fitting TRBD2. V was clipped by 3 bases and J by 6 bases; unmatched bases: 6. Germline values: CDR1 DFQATT, CDR2 SNEGSKA (reference sequence). This CDR3 region has 14 residues.

This clone was counted between two and nine times. The chain employs TRBV5-6 and TRBJ1-2; possibly TRBD1 for D (5 bases). The CDR3 is 14 amino acids. The V end was cut by 4 bases, the J end by 4 bases, with 14 bases between. Germline V CDR1 and CDR2: SGHDT, YYEEEE. For the CDR3, the DNA is TGTGCCAGCAGCCCCCTAGACAGTCGCTATGGCTACACCTTC. This sequence encodes CASSPLDSRYGYTF. The complete variable domain, with remaining parts taken from reference TRBV5-6 and TRBJ1-2, reads DAGVTQSPTHLIKTRGQQVTLRCSPKSGHDTVSWYQQALGQGPQFIFQYYEEEERQRGNFPDRFSGHQFPNYSSELNVNALLLGDSALYLCASSPLDSRYGYTFGSGTRLTVV.

The DNA for the CDR3 is TGTGCCAGCAACGCCCCGGGACAGGGGATGAACACTGAAGCTTTCTTT. Its translation: CASNAPGQGMNTEAFF. V is TRBV11-2 and J is TRBJ1-1; 10 bases are shared with TRBD1. Germline-derived CDR1 and CDR2 are SGHAT and FQNNGV. This CDR3 has 16 amino acids. Trimming at V came to 7 bases and at J to 0 bases, leaving 8 bases not matched to a gene.

V is TRBV4-3 and J is TRBJ2-2; tentative D call: TRBD1 (6 bases). The V gene lost 4 bases and the J gene lost 7 bases, with 16 bases spanning the gap. Germline CDR1 reads LGHNA; CDR2 reads YSLEER. This CDR3 contains 15 residues. Here the CDR3 DNA reads TGCGCCAGCAGCCCACAGACCAGGGGCGGCGGGGAGCTGTTTTTT. Protein sequence: CASSPQTRGGGELFF.

This chain joins TRBV28 and TRBJ2-7, with 11 bases that match TRBD2. V lost 6 bases to trimming and J lost 1 base; unmatched junction nucleotides: 5. This CDR3 contains 15 residues. The germline gives CDR1 MDHEN, CDR2 SYDVKM. The CDR3 bases are TGTGCCAGCAGAAGAGGACTAGCGGGTTCCTACGAGCAGTACTTC. Encoded protein: CASRRGLAGSYEQYF.

This clone was observed a handful of times. The chain carries TRBV15 and TRBJ2-7; the match to TRBD2 covers 9 bases. The V gene end was trimmed by 4 bases and the J gene end by 7 bases; junction bases not matched to a gene: 8. CDR3 length: 14 amino acids. CDR1 LNHNV and CDR2 YYDKDF come from the germline V gene (reference sequence). The CDR3 region is CATSNRREGQEQYF. Written as DNA, the CDR3 is TGTGCCACCAGCAACCGGCGGGAGGGCCAGGAGCAGTACTTC.

Written as DNA, the CDR3 is TGTGCCAGCAGCCAAGACACTAGCGGTTACGAGCAGTACTTC. Amino acids: CASSQDTSGYEQYF. This chain connects TRBV3-1 (or the pseudogene TRBV3-2) to TRBJ2-7; 8 bases match TRBD2. V lost 0 bases to trimming and J lost 4 bases; unmatched junction nucleotides: 2. CDR1 is LGHDT, CDR2 YNNKEL, per germline (reference sequence). The CDR3 consists of 14 residues.

This chain's CDR3 is CASSFEAGAGYTF. DNA of the CDR3: TGTGCCAGCAGCTTTGAAGCTGGGGCTGGCTACACCTTC. The rearrangement links TRBV5-6 to TRBJ1-2, with a tentative D call TRBD1 (5 bases). Between the trimmed V and J ends, which lost 2 bases and 7 bases, there was a span of 12 bases. This CDR3 contains 13 residues. Germline CDR1 is SGHDT and CDR2 is YYEEEE.

This sequence joins TRBV6-5 and TRBJ1-5, with D possibly TRBD1 on 5 matching bases. This CDR3 is built from 13 residues. V gave up 2 bases and J gave up 6 bases, with 8 bases separating them. The germline CDR1 and CDR2 sequences are MNHEY and SVGAGI. The CDR3 nucleotides are TGTGCCAGCAGTTACCAGGGTCCTCAGCCCCAGCATTTT. It encodes CASSYQGPQPQHF.